Here is one T cell receptor (beta chain) with its context. Its recognized antigen is unknown. Base qualities are not at hand, and no much larger clone is one base apart. This sample is drawn from a study of T cell responses to AZD1222 COVID-19 vaccine (dated by TCRdb to the early 2020s). Context from the whole study: AZD1222 recipients given second doses at about 4 weeks or at about 12 weeks were pooled, since spike-specific TCR depth and breadth were not found to differ between the two schedules. TCR sequencing was performed for over 230 trial participants, of whom 200 to 210 were given two doses of AZD1222 and around 25 were given two doses of MenACWY control vaccine. Trial participants were enrolled by age into 18-55, 56-69 and 70-plus year subgroups, with about 150, 28 and 57 TCR-sequenced participants respectively.

The CDR3 regions of human TCRbeta chains were analyzed by immunosequencing. The original methods were these. TCRs in the repertoires were matched against a reference library of SARS-CoV-2-specific TCRs that had been generated with the MIRA antigen-specificity platform. Breadth meant the fraction of unique TCRs that were SARS-CoV-2-associated, whereas depth meant the fraction of total T cells that were SARS-CoV-2-associated. Using the MIRA data, each spike-specific TCR was mapped to the spike region that the TCR reacts to and placed in a CD4 or CD8 class. Log10-transformed breadth and depth values were compared by one-way ANOVA with Sidak's multiple comparisons tests. The table was pulled from immuneACCESS by TCRdb, which kept in-frame rearrangements only. Such tables lose some clones; where checked, under half of the loss comes from unresolved V genes, and the rest has no known cause. V, J and clone size derive from that table, while D and trimming were established from the DNA sequence. Here the sample has 160,000 or so clones; less than 95% occur a single time. Under 5% of the sample is taken by the ten largest.

Broader findings and caveats from the paper: The vaccine-associated CD4 TCRs covered the entire spike protein, and the dominant responses fell in regions 160-218 and 743-854. The 56-69-year group was small, and its depth increase did not reach significance, likely because of low power. Participants were mostly white British, with more females than males. The authors suggested clonal diversity may have been underestimated. Only five or six AZD1222 recipients were SARS-CoV-2 seropositive at baseline, limiting conclusions about previously exposed vaccinees. No day 14 peak-response samples were available, so repertoires were characterized only after the peak T cell response. Nearly half of unique spike-specific TCRs reportedly recognized epitopes outside regions mutated in the B.1.351 and B.1.1.7 variants. A significant rise in spike-specific TCR breadth and depth was observed after two AZD1222 doses relative to day 0 and relative to MenACWY recipients.

The sample's time point label, decoded: baseline before first vaccination. Vaccinee samples came from UK trials COV001 and COV002, including a single-blind randomized controlled phase 2/3 trial of AZD1222 (ChAdOx1 nCoV-19) in healthy adults. For TCRbeta chain sequencing, PBMC samples were collected from trial participants at day 0 and at day 28 after the second dose. Counted from cysteine to phenylalanine, this CDR3 has 15 amino acids. Only the CDR3 DNA stays, 45 bases, in frame from base 1. The germline V and J ends show losses of 8 bases and 9 bases respectively, and no gene match explains 12 bases of the junction. From the germline V gene, CDR1 is SGHAT and CDR2 is FQNNGV.

Here the sequenced sample was peripheral blood, taken on day 0 of AZD1222 vaccination. The source is an adult in good health. This receptor chain uses TRBV11-2 and TRBJ2-1, with 11 bases in between that match TRBD1. CDR3 protein: CASYIRDRGSSEQFF. The DNA reads as follows: TGTGCCAGCTACATCCGGGACAGGGGGTCGAGTGAGCAGTTCTTC.